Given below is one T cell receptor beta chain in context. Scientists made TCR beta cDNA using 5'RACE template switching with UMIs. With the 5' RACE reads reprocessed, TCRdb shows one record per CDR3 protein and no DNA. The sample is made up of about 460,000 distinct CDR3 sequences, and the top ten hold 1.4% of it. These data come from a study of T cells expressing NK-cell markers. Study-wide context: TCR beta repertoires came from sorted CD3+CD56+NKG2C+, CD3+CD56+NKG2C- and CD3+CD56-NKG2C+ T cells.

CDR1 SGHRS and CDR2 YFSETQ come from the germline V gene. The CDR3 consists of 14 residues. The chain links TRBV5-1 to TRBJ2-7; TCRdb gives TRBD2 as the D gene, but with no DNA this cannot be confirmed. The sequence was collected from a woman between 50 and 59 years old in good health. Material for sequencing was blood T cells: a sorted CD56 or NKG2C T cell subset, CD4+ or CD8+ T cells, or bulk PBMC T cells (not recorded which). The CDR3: CASKGNEVSYEQYF.